A selection of T cell receptor beta chains follows, all from one sample in a study of human CD8 memory T cell subsets. TCRdb re-called the 5' RACE reads, yielding one record per CDR3 amino acid sequence without DNA. The table gives 5,600 or so distinct CDR3 sequences; the top ten clones make up 36% of it. Source material: CD8+ effector memory T cells (TEM) sorted from PBMCs. These receptor sequences come from a human donor in good health. Each CDR3 is given with its conserved first and last residue. Fields, in order: J gene, V gene, clone size, CDR3 protein. Size is stated for part of the rows, as once, few or many counts, or as a class when the clone is expanded.

>TRBJ2-1|TRBV4-2|.
CASSQEMTSGSTPYNEQFF
>TRBJ2-2|TRBV27|.
CASSIRGPNTGELFF
>TRBJ1-3|TRBV15|.
CATGQGSSGNTIYF
>TRBJ2-7|TRBV27|.
CASSFSGPNYEQYF
>TRBJ2-3|TRBV4-2|medium-sized
CATSGGGRDTQYF
>TRBJ2-7|TRBV2|.
CASTRPNPYEQYF
>TRBJ2-7|TRBV14|.
CASSQEGKSTGFFYEQYF
>TRBJ2-2|TRBV3-1|.
CASSQLSSNTGELFF
>TRBJ2-5|TRBV10-3|medium-sized
CAISGTPGETQYF
>TRBJ2-7|TRBV10-3|medium-sized
CAISDSDEQYF
>TRBJ2-3|TRBV10-3|.
CAIRDPRADTDTQYF
>TRBJ2-7|TRBV6-5|.
CASSSGDREVGEQYF
>TRBJ2-3|TRBV6-4|.
CASSEGGQATDTQYF
>TRBJ2-1|TRBV12-3/TRBV12-4|.
CASSLIPDYRTIQSYNEQFF
>TRBJ2-6|TRBV4-1|.
CASSHGNMGSGANVLTF
>TRBJ2-5|TRBV12-3/TRBV12-4|.
CASSTRFPSLGQRETQYF
>TRBJ2-2|TRBV6-1|.
CASQGDRNTGELFF
>TRBJ2-5|TRBV29-1|medium-sized
CSVTPGQGEETQYF
>TRBJ2-1|TRBV19|.
CASSILWGSPNNEQFF
>TRBJ2-5|TRBV28|.
CASSPGLAGMETQYF
>TRBJ2-3|TRBV12-3/TRBV12-4|.
CASSPVGAGESTDTQYF
>TRBJ2-3|TRBV30|medium-sized
CAWRASGATQYF
>TRBJ2-7|TRBV2|.
CASSETGYNEQYF
>TRBJ2-5|TRBV5-1|.
CASSLGLLSTEQETQYF
>TRBJ2-2|TRBV28|.
CASSLLIAGTGELFF
>TRBJ2-7|TRBV28|.
CASSSHTQIGEQYF
>TRBJ1-2|TRBV23-1|.
CASSQSSRGPLDGYTF
>TRBJ1-1|TRBV28|.
CASSLLAVEAFF
>TRBJ2-1|TRBV6-4|.
CASSGTSGSGGDEQFF
>TRBJ2-2|TRBV6-4|.
CASSDSNKPTGELFF
>TRBJ1-6|TRBV9|.
CASSALSVSPLHF
>TRBJ2-7|TRBV7-8|.
CASSLRGNTKYEQYF
>TRBJ1-5|TRBV6-6|.
CASSYWRQHNQPQHF
>TRBJ2-5|TRBV7-6|.
CASRGGLAEAFQETQYF
>TRBJ2-1|TRBV24-1|.
CATSDLKNEQFF
>TRBJ1-5|TRBV20-1|medium-sized
CSARDDQVVEFGLQPQHF
>TRBJ2-7|TRBV20-1|medium-sized
CSAREDYEQYF
>TRBJ2-7|TRBV13|.
CASSGPRDRGYEQYF
>TRBJ2-1|TRBV7-9|medium-sized
CASSLVEGQAFPDNEQFF
>TRBJ2-7|TRBV16|.
CASSRGGSYEQYF
>TRBJ1-1|TRBV7-9|medium-sized
CASSPGQNTEAFF
>TRBJ1-1|TRBV30|medium-sized
CAWGSGFTEAFF
>TRBJ2-2|TRBV6-1|.
CASSGTGDTGELFF
>TRBJ2-5|TRBV5-1|.
CASRDDGGSQETQYF